Listed here is a single T cell receptor (beta chain). It has no much larger one-base neighbor in the sample; base qualities were not kept. Taken from cysteine to phenylalanine, the CDR3 has 15 residues. CDR3 DNA only is kept here, 45 bases in frame from base 1. CDR1 MGHRA and CDR2 YSYEKL are derived from the germline V gene. Deletion took 0 bases off V and 2 bases off J, with a span of 8 bases between the germline ends. According to the study, the label for this sample's treatment or condition signals: live attenuated yellow fever vaccine strain. PBMCs were isolated from peripheral blood using a standard Ficoll-Paque protocol. Epitope-specific CD8 T cells were sorted with a dextramer loaded with the yellow fever NS4B epitope peptide, and anti-CD3 and anti-CD8 staining was applied. RNA was extracted with TriZol from bulk PBMCs, CD4 and CD8 fractions, and dextramer-positive and dextramer-negative fractions.

The data stem from a study of T cells after yellow fever vaccination (dated by TCRdb to about 2019). About the full investigation: The SMART-Seq v4 Ultra Low Input RNA kit was used to prepare libraries from fractions with low cell numbers. To track T-cell clones before and after primary and booster YFV17D yellow fever vaccination, bulk TCR alpha and beta repertoires were sequenced longitudinally. The cohort comprised two healthy male donors, one aged 18 to 30 and one aged 30 to 40 years. Blood was collected at multiple timepoints before and after primary and secondary immunization, and bulk PBMC replicates and cell subsets were isolated.

Findings and caveats that apply to the study as a whole: Most clones expanded after primary vaccination were re-detected after the booster (almost 98% of CD4 and around 88% of CD8), suggesting broad memory maintenance. A small fraction of clonotypes appeared in both the CD4 and CD8 compartments, likely as a result of convergent recombination. The study included only two donors, which limits how far the findings can be generalized. Compared with the primary T-cell response, the secondary T-cell response was faster but weaker, reaching its peak on day 5 rather than on day 15. Computational filtering was needed because FACS-sorted repertoires could contain abundant contaminating clonotypes from the bulk population.

TCR cDNA was synthesized by 5'RACE template switching, which introduced a universal primer site and unique molecular identifiers. cDNA synthesis was primed from both the TCR alpha and TCR beta constant segments. Two PCR steps were used to amplify libraries, with sample barcodes and sequencing adapters being added in the second step. Sequencing of the libraries was done on either Illumina HiSeq 2500 (2x100 bp) or NovaSeq (2x150 bp). The authors processed their data as follows. Reads were demultiplexed and collapsed into UMI consensus sequences with MIGEC, and V(D)J alignment was performed with MiXCR. Clonotypes responding to the vaccine were identified with edgeR on replicate PBMC samples, with the criteria of FDR below 0.01 and a log2 fold change above 5 up to day 15. CD4 or CD8 identity was assigned to each bulk clonotype according to whether the clonotype was present at higher abundance in the sequenced CD4 repertoire or the sequenced CD8 repertoire. Clonotypes enriched at least 10-fold in dextramer-positive versus dextramer-negative fractions were classed as NS4B-specific, and CD4-biased clonotypes were left out. The public reads were reanalyzed by TCRdb: fastp trimming at Q25, MiXCR alignment, in-frame beta chains only. Rows are unified per CDR3 protein, each entry keeping the most common DNA and genes. The V and J calls were not made by the authors but by TCRdb's processing. Counted in this sample were approximately 90,000 distinct CDR3 sequences; about 14% of them appeared once. The top ten clonotypes cover just under 25% of the sample.

Sequencing was performed on CD8+ T cells not binding an NS4B(214-222) dextramer, sorted from PBMCs, taken around 3 weeks after the first yellow fever vaccination. The cell subset or site label of this sample denotes: NS4B epitope dextramer-negative CD8 T cells. Rearrangement joined TRBV4-1 to TRBJ1-3; TRBD1 could be the D gene, as 6 bases match. The sequence was collected from a man aged 18 to 35 who received the YFV17D yellow fever vaccine. The CDR3 sequence is CASSQDPGAGNTIYF. The nucleotide sequence reads TGCGCCAGCAGCCAAGATCCAGGGGCTGGAAACACCATATATTTT.